The entry below describes one T cell receptor (beta chain). Its antigen is unidentified. These data originate in a study of T-cell reconstitution after alpha-beta-depleted transplantation in children. As it was prepared, the TCRbeta library received unique molecular identifiers. MiXCR, applied by TCRdb to the PCR reads, yields one record per CDR3 protein. Altogether 97,000 or so distinct CDR3 sequences are present, around 7% being singletons, with the ten largest covering about a sixth. CDR1 is MRHNA and CDR2 is SNTAGT in the germline V gene. V dropped 3 bases and J dropped 6 bases, with 17 bases sitting between them. CDR3 length: 16 residues. Study-wide results and limits: The origin of high day-60 TCRbeta diversity in some patients lay in surviving recipient T cells and thymic progenitors. About two months after transplant, alpha-beta T cells reportedly came from several hundred expanded graft clones. The main origin of T-cell counts and diversity one year after transplant was newly produced T cells.

This TCR was sampled from a boy aged 2 to 10 with acute lymphoblastic leukemia, due to receive a stem cell transplant. The rearrangement joins TRBV6-4 to TRBJ2-2, with a weak D call TRBD2 (7 bases). This material consisted of PBMCs, taken before TCRalphabeta/CD19-depleted stem cell transplant. CDR3 loop: CASSDTGGAGAGELFF. In nucleotides, the CDR3 is TGTGCCAGCAGTGATACGGGGGGCGCCGGGGCCGGGGAGCTGTTTTTT.